This T cell receptor (beta chain) stems from a study of T cells in localized non-small cell lung cancer. Whole-study results and caveats: Sequencing, confined to only one tumor region, leaves heterogeneity possible. Compared with tumor, uninvolved adjacent lung displayed greater T cell clonality, ranking highest overall. Among blood samples, higher T cell density accompanied longer overall survival. The study detected a median roughly 57 of the top 100 tumor clones in adjacent lung.

A few counts support this clone. Its specificity is not known. Here immunoSEQ multiplex PCR was the method, and the copy in TCRdb shows in-frame clones only, minus some. This table has 40,000 or so clones, around 87% appearing once. The source material was peripheral blood, sampled before any cancer treatment. This TCR was recovered from a man aged 40 to 69 with stage I lung adenocarcinoma.

The chain's CDR3 is CASSQGNYGYTF. The CDR3 nucleotides read TGTGCCAGCAGCCAGGGAAACTATGGCTACACCTTC. The V and J genes are TRBV4-2 and TRBJ1-2, with no clear D. CDR1 LGHNA and CDR2 YNFKEQ come from the germline V gene. The CDR3 is made up of 12 amino acids. Trimming pared 3 bases from V and 2 bases from J, leaving 4 bases between.